Listed below are T cell receptor beta chains from one sample, sequenced in a study of technical replicates of blood from a few donors. Sequencing was performed with immunoSEQ multiplex PCR; in TCRdb, only in-frame clones are kept and a portion is missing. The sample includes about 69,000 clones, 80% to 90% of them seen just once. The sample consisted of PBMCs. The receptor set was obtained from a human donor in good health. Some clones in this sample may be carry-over from other donors' samples. The CDR3 runs from the conserved cysteine through the conserved F or W. A D gene is named only where the DNA matches it firmly. A row's size may be missing; if present it is once, few, many or a size class.

cdr3_nt: TGTGCCAGCAGTCGGTTGGGCGATGGGCAAGAGACCCAGTACTTC
cdr3_aa: CASSRLGDGQETQYF
d_call: .
v_call: TRBV6-1
j_call: TRBJ2-5
clone_size: .

cdr3_nt: TGTGCCAGCAGCTTACTGGGACAAATCCAAGAGACCCAGTACTTC
cdr3_aa: CASSLLGQIQETQYF
d_call: .
v_call: TRBV7-9
j_call: TRBJ2-5
clone_size: .

cdr3_nt: TGTGCCAGTATTAGGAGGGGCGACTCGAACACTGAAGCTTTCTTT
cdr3_aa: CASIRRGDSNTEAFF
d_call: .
v_call: TRBV19
j_call: TRBJ1-1
clone_size: .

cdr3_nt: TGCGCCAGCAGCCTGGGACAGTACACTGAAGCTTTCTTT
cdr3_aa: CASSLGQYTEAFF
d_call: TRBD1
v_call: TRBV5-1
j_call: TRBJ1-1
clone_size: .

cdr3_nt: TGTGCCATCAGTGATATACAGGGGGCTACTTATGGCTACACCTTC
cdr3_aa: CAISDIQGATYGYTF
d_call: TRBD1
v_call: TRBV10-3
j_call: TRBJ1-2
clone_size: .

cdr3_nt: TGTGCCAGCAGCCTCCGGCCGAGACTAGCGGGAGGGCCGGGTGAGCAGTTCTTC
cdr3_aa: CASSLRPRLAGGPGEQFF
d_call: TRBD2
v_call: TRBV9
j_call: TRBJ2-1
clone_size: .

cdr3_nt: TGTGCCAGCAGCATGGTGACAGGAGAGACCCAGTACTTC
cdr3_aa: CASSMVTGETQYF
d_call: .
v_call: TRBV5-6
j_call: TRBJ2-5
clone_size: .

cdr3_nt: TGTGCCAGCAGCCTGCGCCCGGAGGGGAACACTGAAGCTTTCTTT
cdr3_aa: CASSLRPEGNTEAFF
d_call: .
v_call: TRBV5-5
j_call: TRBJ1-1
clone_size: .

cdr3_nt: TGTGCCAGCAGTTACAGGGGGCAGGTGGATCAGCCCCAGCATTTT
cdr3_aa: CASSYRGQVDQPQHF
d_call: TRBD1
v_call: TRBV6-6
j_call: TRBJ1-5
clone_size: .

cdr3_nt: TGTGCCACCAGCCCACCAAGACTAGCGGGGGTGACAGATACGCAGTATTTT
cdr3_aa: CATSPPRLAGVTDTQYF
d_call: TRBD2
v_call: TRBV15
j_call: TRBJ2-3
clone_size: .

cdr3_nt: TGTGCCAGCAGCCCTGGGACTAGCGGAGCACCCTACGAGCAGTACTTC
cdr3_aa: CASSPGTSGAPYEQYF
d_call: TRBD2
v_call: TRBV7-9
j_call: TRBJ2-7
clone_size: .

cdr3_nt: TGTGCCAGCTCACCATCTGTCGCAGGGAGGGACGAGCAGTACTTC
cdr3_aa: CASSPSVAGRDEQYF
d_call: TRBD2
v_call: TRBV18
j_call: TRBJ2-7
clone_size: .

cdr3_nt: TGTGCCAGCAGTGATCAATCAGGGTTCTCTGGAAACACCATATATTTT
cdr3_aa: CASSDQSGFSGNTIYF
d_call: .
v_call: TRBV6-1
j_call: TRBJ1-3
clone_size: .

cdr3_nt: TGTGCCAGCAGCCAACCCAGCGGGAGGGCCTCCTACGAGCAGTACTTC
cdr3_aa: CASSQPSGRASYEQYF
d_call: TRBD2
v_call: TRBV16
j_call: TRBJ2-7
clone_size: .

cdr3_nt: TGTGCCAGCAAAAACGGAAGAACTAGCGATGAGCAGTTCTTC
cdr3_aa: CASKNGRTSDEQFF
d_call: TRBD2
v_call: TRBV6-5
j_call: TRBJ2-1
clone_size: .

cdr3_nt: TGTGCCAGCAGTCCCTTTTTCCTTTATAGCAATCAGCCCCAGCATTTT
cdr3_aa: CASSPFFLYSNQPQHF
d_call: .
v_call: TRBV27
j_call: TRBJ1-5
clone_size: once

cdr3_nt: TGTGCCAGCAGCTTAGGTGGTGCAGAGCCCCAGCATTTT
cdr3_aa: CASSLGGAEPQHF
d_call: .
v_call: TRBV7-3
j_call: TRBJ1-5
clone_size: few

cdr3_nt: TGTGCCAGCAGTGAACTTACGAGGACCCAGTACTTC
cdr3_aa: CASSELTRTQYF
d_call: .
v_call: TRBV2
j_call: TRBJ2-5
clone_size: .

cdr3_nt: TGTGCCAGCAGCTTGGACCAGGGGGCGGGCGGGGAGCTGTTTTTT
cdr3_aa: CASSLDQGAGGELFF
d_call: TRBD1
v_call: TRBV5-4
j_call: TRBJ2-2
clone_size: .

cdr3_nt: TGCGCCAGCAGCCCCTGGGGAGACTCCAATCAGCCCCAGCATTTT
cdr3_aa: CASSPWGDSNQPQHF
d_call: .
v_call: TRBV5-1
j_call: TRBJ1-5
clone_size: .

cdr3_nt: TGCGCCAGCAGCCAAGAACTCGACAAAGGACTAGCGACTTATAACTACAATGAGCAGTTCTTC
cdr3_aa: CASSQELDKGLATYNYNEQFF
d_call: TRBD2
v_call: TRBV4-3
j_call: TRBJ2-1
clone_size: .

cdr3_nt: TGTGCCAGCAGCCAAGCTGACGGGGGGACTACTGGGGAGACCCAGTACTTC
cdr3_aa: CASSQADGGTTGETQYF
d_call: TRBD2
v_call: TRBV4-2
j_call: TRBJ2-5
clone_size: .

cdr3_nt: TGTGCCAGCAGCTACAACAGGGGGACGGCCTACGAGCAGTACTTC
cdr3_aa: CASSYNRGTAYEQYF
d_call: TRBD1
v_call: TRBV7-2
j_call: TRBJ2-7
clone_size: .

cdr3_nt: TGTGCCAGCAGCAAAGGAAGTTCCCAGGGTTTCCACGAGCAGTACTTC
cdr3_aa: CASSKGSSQGFHEQYF
d_call: .
v_call: TRBV21-1
j_call: TRBJ2-7
clone_size: .

cdr3_nt: TGTGCCAGCAGCAAAGGACAGGGGGCGGCCTACGAGCAGTACTTC
cdr3_aa: CASSKGQGAAYEQYF
d_call: .
v_call: TRBV21-1
j_call: TRBJ2-7
clone_size: .

cdr3_nt: TGTGCCAGCAGTGAAGGACAGGGGGCAGATACGCAGTATTTT
cdr3_aa: CASSEGQGADTQYF
d_call: TRBD1
v_call: TRBV6-1
j_call: TRBJ2-3
clone_size: .

cdr3_nt: TGTGCCAGCAGTTCGACAGTTATCCGCACAGATACGCAGTATTTT
cdr3_aa: CASSSTVIRTDTQYF
d_call: .
v_call: TRBV6-6
j_call: TRBJ2-3
clone_size: .

cdr3_nt: TGTGCCAGCAGCCCCGCGGGGCGTCACAATGAGCAGTTCTTC
cdr3_aa: CASSPAGRHNEQFF
d_call: .
v_call: TRBV7-9
j_call: TRBJ2-1
clone_size: .

cdr3_nt: TGTGCCAGCAGCCAAGATGGCGCTAGCGGCCAAGAGACCCAGTACTTC
cdr3_aa: CASSQDGASGQETQYF
d_call: TRBD2
v_call: TRBV4-2
j_call: TRBJ2-5
clone_size: .

cdr3_nt: TGTGCCAGCAGTGAATCGTCTGCTAACTATGGCTACACCTTC
cdr3_aa: CASSESSANYGYTF
d_call: .
v_call: TRBV6-1
j_call: TRBJ1-2
clone_size: .

cdr3_nt: TGTGCCAGCAGCTCCACTCCACGGGACACTGACGAGCAGTACTTC
cdr3_aa: CASSSTPRDTDEQYF
d_call: .
v_call: TRBV7-8
j_call: TRBJ2-7
clone_size: .

cdr3_nt: TGTGCCAGCAGCTTTGAGAGTGAAGAGACCCAGTACTTC
cdr3_aa: CASSFESEETQYF
d_call: .
v_call: TRBV13
j_call: TRBJ2-5
clone_size: .

cdr3_nt: TGCGCCAGCAGCCCAAACTACCCTTCGACGTTCTCTGAGCAGTTCTTC
cdr3_aa: CASSPNYPSTFSEQFF
d_call: .
v_call: TRBV5-1
j_call: TRBJ2-1
clone_size: once

cdr3_nt: TGTGCCAGTAGTATAGATGGGACAGGGCCGAAAGCCTACGAGCAGTACTTC
cdr3_aa: CASSIDGTGPKAYEQYF
d_call: TRBD1
v_call: TRBV19
j_call: TRBJ2-7
clone_size: .

cdr3_nt: TGTGCCAGCAGGGACAGGGATAACTATGGCTACACCTTC
cdr3_aa: CASRDRDNYGYTF
d_call: TRBD1
v_call: TRBV2
j_call: TRBJ1-2
clone_size: .

cdr3_nt: TGTGCCAGCAGTCAGGACAGGGGCAATCAGCCCCAGCATTTT
cdr3_aa: CASSQDRGNQPQHF
d_call: TRBD1
v_call: TRBV7-2
j_call: TRBJ1-5
clone_size: few

cdr3_nt: TGTGCCAGCAGTTACACTAGCGGGAGGTACTACGAGCAGTACTTC
cdr3_aa: CASSYTSGRYYEQYF
d_call: TRBD2
v_call: TRBV6-5
j_call: TRBJ2-7
clone_size: .

cdr3_nt: TGTGCCATCAAGCGGCAGCCCAACTCCTACGAGCAGTACTTC
cdr3_aa: CAIKRQPNSYEQYF
d_call: .
v_call: TRBV10-3
j_call: TRBJ2-7
clone_size: .

cdr3_nt: TGTGCCACCGCATCCGCAGGGAGGGGTTCACCCCTCCACTTT
cdr3_aa: CATASAGRGSPLHF
d_call: .
v_call: TRBV10-3
j_call: TRBJ1-6
clone_size: few

cdr3_nt: TGCGCCAGCACCCTGGACAGGGGTGGGGAGACCCAGTACTTC
cdr3_aa: CASTLDRGGETQYF
d_call: TRBD1
v_call: TRBV5-1
j_call: TRBJ2-5
clone_size: .

cdr3_nt: TGTGCCAGCTCACCGGGGGGACGGAATCAGCCCCAGCATTTT
cdr3_aa: CASSPGGRNQPQHF
d_call: .
v_call: TRBV18
j_call: TRBJ1-5
clone_size: .

cdr3_nt: TGTGCCAGCAGGCGGTCTGGAGGGGCCTACAATGAGCAGTTCTTC
cdr3_aa: CASRRSGGAYNEQFF
d_call: .
v_call: TRBV2
j_call: TRBJ2-1
clone_size: .

cdr3_nt: TGCGCCAGCAGCTTGGGACAGGTGGGCACTGAAGCTTTCTTT
cdr3_aa: CASSLGQVGTEAFF
d_call: .
v_call: TRBV5-1
j_call: TRBJ1-1
clone_size: .

cdr3_nt: TGTGCCAGCTCACCACCGGGTGGCAGGGCAGGGGCTAATGAAAAACTGTTTTTT
cdr3_aa: CASSPPGGRAGANEKLFF
d_call: .
v_call: TRBV18
j_call: TRBJ1-4
clone_size: .

cdr3_nt: TGTGCCAGCAGCTTAGGGGACAGGGTGAACTATGGCTACACCTTC
cdr3_aa: CASSLGDRVNYGYTF
d_call: TRBD1
v_call: TRBV7-2
j_call: TRBJ1-2
clone_size: .

cdr3_nt: TGTGCCAGCTCACCACCAGGGACAGGGAACTCTGGAAACACCATATATTTT
cdr3_aa: CASSPPGTGNSGNTIYF
d_call: TRBD1
v_call: TRBV18
j_call: TRBJ1-3
clone_size: .

cdr3_nt: TGTGCCAGCAGCCCTAGCGGGGGGGGCACAGATACGCAGTATTTT
cdr3_aa: CASSPSGGGTDTQYF
d_call: TRBD2
v_call: TRBV27
j_call: TRBJ2-3
clone_size: .

cdr3_nt: TGTGCCAGCAGCCGCGAGGATAGAGAGCAGTTCTTC
cdr3_aa: CASSREDREQFF
d_call: .
v_call: TRBV7-9
j_call: TRBJ2-1
clone_size: once

cdr3_nt: TGTGCCAGCAGTCCCCCCTACTTGGCGGGACTACACAATGAGCAGTTCTTC
cdr3_aa: CASSPPYLAGLHNEQFF
d_call: TRBD2
v_call: TRBV28
j_call: TRBJ2-1
clone_size: .

cdr3_nt: TGTGCCAGCAGCTCAGACTTAACAGGGGTTTCTGGAAACACCATATATTTT
cdr3_aa: CASSSDLTGVSGNTIYF
d_call: TRBD1
v_call: TRBV5-4
j_call: TRBJ1-3
clone_size: .

cdr3_nt: TGTGCCAGCGACCGTGCAGGGTACGAGCAGTACTTC
cdr3_aa: CASDRAGYEQYF
d_call: .
v_call: TRBV6-1
j_call: TRBJ2-7
clone_size: .

cdr3_nt: TGTGCCTGGAGAACTAGCACGAACACCGGGGAGCTGTTTTTT
cdr3_aa: CAWRTSTNTGELFF
d_call: .
v_call: TRBV30
j_call: TRBJ2-2
clone_size: .

cdr3_nt: TGCAGCGTTGAAGAGGGGCCCGGGGAGCTGTTTTTT
cdr3_aa: CSVEEGPGELFF
d_call: .
v_call: TRBV29-1
j_call: TRBJ2-2
clone_size: .

cdr3_nt: TGTGCCAGCACCACGACTAGCGGGGTGTGGAAGCAGTACTTC
cdr3_aa: CASTTTSGVWKQYF
d_call: TRBD2
v_call: TRBV28
j_call: TRBJ2-7
clone_size: .